This is a list of T cell receptor beta chains from one sample in a study of T cell repertoires in cytomegalovirus infection. TCRdb used MiXCR to reprocess the reads, holding one entry per CDR3 protein. The profile shows 900,000 to 950,000 distinct CDR3 sequences, approximately 30% of them singletons. Antigens of these TCRs are unknown. The sequencing used cultured CD8+ T cells from PBMCs, collected from culture after CMV antigen stimulation. The receptors derive from a human donor in good health (CMV status not recorded). Some clones in this sample may be carry-over from other donors' samples. The CDR3 runs from the conserved cysteine through the conserved F or W. D genes are given only for firm matches. Clone size is given for some rows only: seen once, a few or many times, or a class if the clone is expanded.

v_call: TRBV6-1; clone_size: NA; d_call: TRBD1; j_call: TRBJ1-4; cdr3_aa: CASRDSGEKLFF; cdr3_nt: TGTGCCAGCCGGGACAGTGGAGAAAAACTGTTTTTT
v_call: TRBV6-2/TRBV6-3; clone_size: few; d_call: NA; j_call: TRBJ1-1; cdr3_aa: CASSLVYTEAFF; cdr3_nt: TGTGCCAGCAGCTTAGTGTACACTGAAGCTTTCTTT
v_call: TRBV5-6; clone_size: NA; d_call: NA; j_call: TRBJ2-3; cdr3_aa: CASSPPRTTLTDTQYF; cdr3_nt: TGTGCCAGCAGCCCTCCGAGGACTACGCTCACAGATACGCAGTATTTT
v_call: TRBV27; clone_size: NA; d_call: TRBD2; j_call: TRBJ2-7; cdr3_aa: CASSLLGGAYEQYF; cdr3_nt: TGTGCCAGCAGTTTATTGGGGGGGGCCTACGAGCAGTACTTC
v_call: TRBV27; clone_size: few; d_call: TRBD1; j_call: TRBJ2-5; cdr3_aa: CASRQGLEETQYF; cdr3_nt: TGTGCCAGCAGACAGGGGTTGGAAGAGACCCAGTACTTC
v_call: TRBV6-2/TRBV6-3; clone_size: NA; d_call: NA; j_call: TRBJ1-1; cdr3_aa: CASSTGSMNTEAFF; cdr3_nt: TGTGCCAGCAGTACAGGGTCAATGAACACTGAAGCTTTCTTT
v_call: TRBV6-5; clone_size: NA; d_call: TRBD1; j_call: TRBJ1-1; cdr3_aa: CASSYRGPGENTEAFF; cdr3_nt: TGTGCCAGCAGTTACAGGGGGCCGGGAGAGAACACTGAAGCTTTCTTT
v_call: TRBV9; clone_size: NA; d_call: NA; j_call: TRBJ2-3; cdr3_aa: CASSVGGSYTDTQYF; cdr3_nt: TGTGCCAGCAGCGTAGGTGGCAGTTACACAGATACGCAGTATTTT
v_call: TRBV7-6; clone_size: many; d_call: TRBD2; j_call: TRBJ2-1; cdr3_aa: CASSLSPPSGVYNEQFF; cdr3_nt: TGTGCCAGCAGCTTATCCCCACCTAGCGGGGTCTACAATGAGCAGTTCTTC
v_call: TRBV12-3/TRBV12-4; clone_size: few; d_call: TRBD1; j_call: TRBJ2-3; cdr3_aa: CASTATWDSAGTDTQYF; cdr3_nt: TGTGCCAGCACCGCGACTTGGGACAGCGCCGGCACAGATACGCAGTATTTT
v_call: TRBV27; clone_size: few; d_call: TRBD1; j_call: TRBJ1-1; cdr3_aa: CASSLLGTGTMNTEAFF; cdr3_nt: TGTGCCAGCAGTTTGTTGGGGACAGGGACAATGAACACTGAAGCTTTCTTT
v_call: TRBV28; clone_size: NA; d_call: TRBD2; j_call: TRBJ2-5; cdr3_aa: CASMVLAGGEETQYF; cdr3_nt: TGTGCCAGTATGGTTCTAGCGGGGGGAGAGGAGACCCAGTACTTC
v_call: TRBV14; clone_size: NA; d_call: NA; j_call: TRBJ2-3; cdr3_aa: CASSQGWGNRADTQYF; cdr3_nt: TGTGCCAGCAGCCAAGGATGGGGCAACAGGGCAGATACGCAGTATTTT
v_call: TRBV6-2/TRBV6-3; clone_size: many; d_call: NA; j_call: TRBJ2-2; cdr3_aa: CASSSVTGELFF; cdr3_nt: TGTGCCAGCAGCTCCGTTACCGGGGAGCTGTTTTTT
v_call: TRBV5-6; clone_size: few; d_call: NA; j_call: TRBJ2-3; cdr3_aa: CASSSPVSADTQYF; cdr3_nt: TGTGCCAGCAGCTCGCCGGTTTCGGCAGATACGCAGTATTTT
v_call: TRBV27; clone_size: NA; d_call: TRBD1; j_call: TRBJ1-1; cdr3_aa: CANRPYRGSTEAFF; cdr3_nt: TGTGCCAACAGGCCGTACAGGGGATCCACTGAAGCTTTCTTT
v_call: TRBV4-1; clone_size: NA; d_call: NA; j_call: TRBJ1-4; cdr3_aa: CASRPSQATNEKLFF; cdr3_nt: TGCGCCAGCAGACCCTCACAGGCAACTAATGAAAAACTGTTTTTT
v_call: TRBV6-2/TRBV6-3; clone_size: NA; d_call: TRBD1; j_call: TRBJ1-1; cdr3_aa: CASSSRQGARNPEAFF; cdr3_nt: TGTGCCAGCAGCTCCCGACAGGGGGCGAGGAACCCTGAAGCTTTCTTT
v_call: TRBV24-1; clone_size: NA; d_call: NA; j_call: TRBJ1-2; cdr3_aa: CATSDWGFNYGYTF; cdr3_nt: TGTGCCACCAGTGATTGGGGATTTAACTATGGCTACACCTTC
v_call: TRBV7-6; clone_size: NA; d_call: NA; j_call: TRBJ2-3; cdr3_aa: CASSSTLTMPDTQYF; cdr3_nt: TGTGCCAGCAGCTCGACATTAACTATGCCAGATACGCAGTATTTT
v_call: TRBV7-8; clone_size: NA; d_call: NA; j_call: TRBJ1-2; cdr3_aa: CASSGPGHGYTF; cdr3_nt: TGTGCCAGCAGCGGGCCGGGGCATGGCTACACCTTC
v_call: TRBV27; clone_size: few; d_call: NA; j_call: TRBJ1-2; cdr3_aa: CASSFRAGDNYGYTF; cdr3_nt: TGTGCCAGCAGTTTTCGGGCAGGGGATAACTATGGCTACACCTTC
v_call: TRBV7-6; clone_size: few; d_call: NA; j_call: TRBJ2-7; cdr3_aa: CASNNGGAQEQYF; cdr3_nt: TGTGCCAGCAACAACGGAGGGGCTCAGGAGCAGTACTTC
v_call: TRBV27; clone_size: NA; d_call: NA; j_call: TRBJ1-4; cdr3_aa: CASSLTGLRANEKLFF; cdr3_nt: TGTGCCAGCAGTTTAACAGGGTTAAGAGCTAATGAAAAACTGTTTTTT
v_call: TRBV5-4; clone_size: NA; d_call: NA; j_call: TRBJ2-2; cdr3_aa: CASSPKRGNTGELFF; cdr3_nt: TGTGCCAGCAGCCCGAAACGAGGGAACACCGGGGAGCTGTTTTTT
v_call: TRBV7-3; clone_size: NA; d_call: NA; j_call: TRBJ2-1; cdr3_aa: CASSLDSGNEQFF; cdr3_nt: TGTGCCAGCAGCTTGGACTCTGGCAATGAGCAGTTCTTC
v_call: TRBV7-2; clone_size: NA; d_call: NA; j_call: TRBJ1-2; cdr3_aa: CASSASLYGYIF; cdr3_nt: TGTGCCAGCAGCGCCTCCCTCTATGGCTACATCTTC